Sequencing of this T cell receptor (beta chain) was carried out in a study of T-cell reconstitution after alpha-beta-depleted transplantation in children. This CDR3 is 12 amino acids long. The germline V and J ends were trimmed by 5 bases and 2 bases, with 6 bases remaining between them. The germline CDR1 and CDR2 sequences are SGHRS and YFSETQ. Unique molecular identifiers were incorporated when the TCRbeta library was constructed. Using its own MiXCR run on the PCR reads, TCRdb lists one record per CDR3 protein. Of about 1,000,000 distinct CDR3 sequences listed, about 30% are singletons. The TCR sequence derives from a boy in the first two years of life who had a stem cell transplant for SCID, so the T cells may come from the graft donor. Here the sequenced sample was PBMCs, mostly from graft donor cells, taken 360 days after TCRalphabeta/CD19-depleted stem cell transplant. The genes are TRBV5-1 and TRBJ2-3; D is unresolved. The CDR3 nucleotides are TGCGCCAGCAGGCCGAACACAGATACGCAGTATTTT. Its protein product is CASRPNTDTQYF.